What follows are 32 T cell receptor beta chains derived from one specimen sequenced in a study of cytomegalovirus exposure and HLA in healthy donors. The PCR made use of 60 Vbeta and 13 Jbeta primers. The repertoire was sequenced with immunoSEQ multiplex PCR; TCRdb's copy has only in-frame clones and lacks some. This sample has 100,000 to 150,000 clones, with about three quarters found just once. Sequences were obtained from PBMCs. All receptors come from a woman aged 55-70 years in good health and CMV-seropositive.

The chain has TRBV29-1 and TRBJ1-1; D gene uncertain. This CDR3 region has 12 residues. Trimming removed 7 bases at V and 2 bases at J, with 11 bases between. Germline assignment: CDR1 SQVTM and CDR2 ANQGSEA. The CDR3 sequence is CSALLVNTEAFF. CDR3 nucleotide sequence: TGCAGCGCGTTACTGGTAAACACTGAAGCTTTCTTT.

The chain combines TRBV7-9 with TRBJ1-2; TRBD1 matches 8 bases. From germline, CDR1 is SEHNR and CDR2 FQNEAQ (reference sequence). The V and J ends lost 5 bases and 2 bases, in that order; junction bases with no gene match: 7. The CDR3 is 15 residues long. CDR3 protein: CASSPGQALNYGYTF. In nucleotides, the CDR3 is TGTGCCAGCAGCCCGGGACAGGCTCTCAACTATGGCTACACCTTC.

This clone was seen more than once but under ten times. V is TRBV11-2 and J is TRBJ1-1, with D tentatively TRBD1 (5 bases). Germline lookup yields CDR1 SGHAT and CDR2 FQNNGV. Deletions cut 1 base from V and 4 bases from J, with 13 bases between. The CDR3 extends over 15 amino acids. CDR3 coding DNA: TGTGCCAGCAGCTTAGTGCGCAGGGAGGTCACTGAAGCTTTCTTT. Protein product: CASSLVRREVTEAFF. Using reference TRBV11-2 and TRBJ1-1 for the parts outside the CDR3, the full variable domain is EAGVAQSPRYKIIEKRQSVAFWCNPISGHATLYWYQQILGQGPKLLIQFQNNGVVDDSQLPKDRFSAERLKGVDSTLKIQPAKLEDSAVYLCASSLVRREVTEAFFGQGTRLTVV.

The V gene is TRBV5-1, the J gene TRBJ1-2; 7 nucleotides align to TRBD1. The CDR3 runs to 15 residues. Germline CDR1 reads SGHRS; CDR2 reads YFSETQ. The V segment lost 0 bases and the J segment 0 bases; nucleotides outside the gene matches: 2. In DNA, the CDR3 is TGCGCCAGCAGCTTGGCCGGGACAGCTAACTATGGCTACACCTTC. Translating gives CASSLAGTANYGYTF.

This chain links TRBV19 with TRBJ2-2, with TRBD1 matching 8 bases. Per the germline V gene, CDR1 is LNHDA and CDR2 is SQIVND (reference sequence). The trim removed 10 bases at V and 7 bases at J, leaving 8 bases unmatched. CDR3 length equals 13 residues. The CDR3 here is CATYRGLSGELFF. The CDR3 bases are TGTGCCACATACAGGGGGTTGAGCGGGGAGCTGTTTTTT.

This clone came up once. The chain links TRBV11-1 to TRBJ1-5, with D perhaps TRBD1 (5 bases). Germline V lookup: CDR1 SGHAT, CDR2 FQDESV (reference sequence). The V and J ends lost 5 bases and 4 bases respectively, with 15 bases between them. The CDR3 is 15 amino acids. DNA for the CDR3: TGTGCCAGCAGCCAGGGTCCACGGATGAATCAGCCCCAGCATTTT. This codes for CASSQGPRMNQPQHF.

The chain links TRBV10-3 to TRBJ1-1; D may be TRBD1 (6 bases). The germline V gene encodes CDR1 ENHRY and CDR2 SYGVKD. This CDR3 is built from 14 residues. Trimming took off 6 bases at V and 0 bases at J, with 11 bases between the two ends. In DNA form, the CDR3 reads TGTGCCATCAGCCCGGACAGCATGAACACTGAAGCTTTCTTT. Its translation: CAISPDSMNTEAFF.

V is TRBV9 and J is TRBJ2-7; TRBD1 aligns across 11 bases. The J segment lost 5 bases and the V segment lost 3 bases, leaving 7 bases of the junction unmatched. CDR1 SGDLS and CDR2 YYNGEE come from the germline V gene. There are 15 residues in the CDR3. DNA for the CDR3: TGTGCCAGCAGCGCGTGGACAGGGGGCATCAACGAGCAGTACTTC. Amino acid sequence: CASSAWTGGINEQYF.

This rearrangement joins TRBV4-2 to TRBJ2-2; 8 bases map to TRBD2. Trimming took 3 bases from V and 5 from J; bases not matched to a gene: 5. Germline CDR1 and CDR2: LGHNA and YNFKEQ. The CDR3 length is 15 residues. The CDR3 DNA is TGTGCCAGCAGCCAGTCAGCGGGGGATACCGGGGAGCTGTTTTTT. Protein product: CASSQSAGDTGELFF.

This clone was observed a few times. The chain employs TRBV19 and TRBJ1-4; tentative D call: TRBD1 (6 bases). The germline gives CDR1 LNHDA, CDR2 SQIVND (reference sequence). This CDR3 is 13 amino acids long. Trimming took 5 bases from V and 13 from J, leaving 17 bases between them. CDR3 protein: CASSDRSYQGLFF. CDR3 nucleotide sequence: TGTGCCAGTAGTGACAGGTCCTATCAAGGACTGTTTTTT. The full variable domain, completed using reference TRBV19 and TRBJ1-4, is DGGITQSPKYLFRKEGQNVTLSCEQNLNHDAMYWYRQDPGQGLRLIYYSQIVNDFQKGDIAEGYSVSREKKESFPLTVTSAQKNPTAFYLCASSDRSYQGLFFGSGTQLSVL.

The genes are TRBV11-1 and TRBJ2-2; 10 positions match TRBD1. V trimming: 3 bases; J trimming: 7 bases; junction bases outside the gene matches: 8. The CDR3 is 16 residues long. Germline V gene data show CDR1 as SGHAT and CDR2 as FQDESV (reference sequence). The CDR3 region is CASSLRTGGRIGELFF. The DNA of the CDR3 is TGTGCCAGCAGCTTGAGGACAGGGGGTAGAATCGGGGAGCTGTTTTTT.

J is TRBJ1-6 and V is TRBV27, with a possible D match to TRBD1 (5 bases). This CDR3 spans 14 amino acids. Germline assignment: CDR1 MNHEY and CDR2 SMNVEV (reference sequence). The ends were cut back, 3 bases at V and 5 bases at J, with 8 bases in the middle. The DNA of the CDR3 is TGTGCCAGCAGTTTGGGGCAGGATAATTCACCCCTCCACTTT. It is translated as CASSLGQDNSPLHF.

The DNA for the CDR3 is TGTGCCAGTAGTATCGGGACAGGGAGTCAGCCCCAGCATTTT. It is translated as CASSIGTGSQPQHF. J is TRBJ1-5 and V is TRBV19; TRBD1 matches 9 bases. The ends lost 3 bases at V and 6 bases at J; junction bases unmatched: 3. CDR3 size: 14 residues. Germline CDR1 LNHDA, CDR2 SQIVND (reference sequence). Based on the CDR3 plus reference TRBV19 and TRBJ1-5, the full variable domain is DGGITQSPKYLFRKEGQNVTLSCEQNLNHDAMYWYRQDPGQGLRLIYYSQIVNDFQKGDIAEGYSVSREKKESFPLTVTSAQKNPTAFYLCASSIGTGSQPQHFGDGTRLSIL.

The V gene is TRBV5-8, the J gene TRBJ2-5; 8 bases are a match to TRBD1. CDR1 and CDR2 from the germline V gene are SGHTS and YDEGEE. V shed 4 bases and J 5 bases; nucleotides not matched to a gene: 10. CDR3 length equals 15 residues. The chain's CDR3 is CASSKRAGGSETQYF. The CDR3, as DNA: TGTGCCAGCAGCAAAAGAGCAGGGGGCAGTGAGACCCAGTACTTC.

This chain's CDR3 is CASSNSGGAQNEQFF. The DNA of the CDR3 is TGTGCCAGCAGTAATAGCGGGGGGGCGCAGAATGAGCAGTTCTTC. This chain uses TRBV6-4 with TRBJ2-1; 11 nucleotides align to TRBD2. After removal of 5 bases from V and 7 bases from J, the junction contained 7 bases not matched to a gene. There are 15 residues in the CDR3. The V gene's germline CDR1 is MRHNA and CDR2 SNTAGT.

The rearrangement uses TRBV6-6 and TRBJ1-2; 10 bases agree with TRBD1. The CDR3 loop spans 15 amino acids. With 5 bases clipped from V and 4 bases from J, the junction kept 7 bases outside the gene matches. Germline CDR1 and CDR2: MNHNY and SVGAGI (reference sequence). The CDR3 reads CASSHPGQGIYGYTF. CDR3 sequence (DNA): TGTGCCAGCAGTCATCCGGGACAGGGGATCTATGGCTACACCTTC.

This chain links TRBV10-1 with TRBJ2-7; the D gene is possibly TRBD1 (6 bases). The CDR3 loop spans 14 amino acids. CDR1 is WNHNN, CDR2 SYGVQD, per germline (reference sequence). Trimming pared 4 bases from V and 2 bases from J, leaving 12 bases between. CDR3 sequence (DNA): TGCGCCAGCAGTGGGTCGGACAGCCCCTACGAGCAGTACTTC. Amino acids: CASSGSDSPYEQYF.

The chain joins TRBV5-5 to TRBJ2-7; D may be TRBD1 (6 bases). Trimming stripped 0 bases from V and 2 bases from J, with 12 bases between. In germline, CDR1 is SGHKS, CDR2 YYEKEE (reference sequence). The CDR3 consists of 15 residues. This chain's CDR3 is CASSLGLGDTYEQYF. CDR3 DNA sequence: TGTGCCAGCAGCTTGGGGTTAGGGGACACCTACGAGCAGTACTTC.

The rearrangement links TRBV7-6 to TRBJ2-3; 7 bases are shared with TRBD2. Germline CDR1 SGHVS, CDR2 FNYEAQ. The CDR3 sequence is 16 residues long. After removal of 1 base from V and 2 bases from J, the junction contained 6 bases not matched to a gene. The CDR3 bases are TGTGCCAGCAGCTTAGTGCCTAGCGGAAACACAGATACGCAGTATTTT. Translated: CASSLVPSGNTDTQYF.

V gene TRBV6-5 combines with J gene TRBJ1-2, with 9 bases aligning to TRBD1. The V gene's germline CDR1 is MNHEY and CDR2 SVGAGI. Trimming took 2 bases from V and 5 from J; bases not matched to a gene: 6. CDR3 length: 15 amino acids. CDR3 bases: TGTGCCAGCAGTTACCAATCACAGGGGGCGTATGGCTACACCTTC. Its translation is CASSYQSQGAYGYTF.

This clone was seen a few times. This chain connects TRBV19 to TRBJ2-5; 7 nucleotides line up with TRBD1. The J call may be faulty, since TRBJ2-7 better matches the DNA end. Germline loops: CDR1 LNHDA, CDR2 SQIVND (reference sequence). The CDR3 covers 13 residues. CDR3 region: CASSIRQGDEQYF. The CDR3 DNA follows: TGTGCCAGTAGTATCAGACAGGGAGACGAGCAGTACTTC.

This clone was recorded a few times. J is TRBJ2-5 and V is TRBV7-6; D unclear. The V gene's germline CDR1 is SGHVS and CDR2 FNYEAQ. Trimming removed 5 bases at V and 3 bases at J, with 16 bases between. The CDR3 totals 15 residues. CDR3 sequence reads: CASSPVAPTEETQYF. Here the CDR3 DNA reads TGTGCCAGCAGCCCCGTAGCCCCCACGGAAGAGACCCAGTACTTC.

The rearrangement links TRBV18 to TRBJ1-2; 7 nucleotides align to TRBD1. Germline CDR1 and CDR2: KGHSH and LQKENI. V shed 3 bases and J 8 bases; nucleotides not matched to a gene: 6. CDR3 length: 13 residues. The CDR3 DNA reads TGTGCCAGCTCACCCGAGACAGGGCGGGGCTACACCTTC. Protein product: CASSPETGRGYTF.

V usage is TRBV11-2 and J usage is TRBJ1-2; 7 bases are a match to TRBD1. This CDR3 has 13 amino acids. Germline CDR1 reads SGHAT; CDR2 reads FQNNGV. V lost 5 bases, J lost 3 bases, and 3 bases stayed unmatched. In nucleotides, the CDR3 is TGTGCCAGCAGCCTACAGGGGTACTATGGCTACACCTTC. It specifies CASSLQGYYGYTF.

The gene calls are TRBV27 and TRBJ1-4, with 11 bases aligning to TRBD1. Per the germline V gene, CDR1 is MNHEY and CDR2 is SMNVEV (reference sequence). V dropped 5 bases and J dropped 9; count of bases not matched to a gene: 11. The CDR3 runs 16 residues. Here the CDR3 DNA reads TGTGCCAGCAGTCCCGGCTCCGGGACAGGGGGGCAAAAACTGTTTTTT. This translates into CASSPGSGTGGQKLFF.

The chain joins TRBV19 to TRBJ2-5, with 10 bases lining up with TRBD1. J was trimmed by 2 bases and V by 4 bases; bases with no gene match: 7. CDR3 length: 16 residues. Germline-derived CDR1 and CDR2 are LNHDA and SQIVND (reference sequence). The DNA of the CDR3 is TGTGCCAGTAGTACATCCGGGACAGGGGTACAAGAGACCCAGTACTTC. This translates into CASSTSGTGVQETQYF.

In its sample, this clone was seen a few times. This chain uses TRBV7-2 with TRBJ1-2; 7 nucleotides line up with TRBD1. The germline V gene encodes CDR1 SGHTA and CDR2 FQGNSA. V lost 5 bases to trimming and J lost 0 bases; unmatched junction nucleotides: 6. The CDR3 sequence is 15 residues long. CDR3 sequence: CASSARTGANYGYTF. CDR3 sequence (DNA): TGTGCCAGCAGCGCCCGGACAGGAGCTAACTATGGCTACACCTTC.

The V call is TRBV6-6, the J call TRBJ2-5; possibly TRBD1 for D (6 bases). The end of the DNA is better explained by TRBJ2-7, so the J call may be wrong. This CDR3 spans 15 amino acids. From germline, CDR1 is MNHNY and CDR2 SVGAGI (reference sequence). Here the CDR3 reads CASSARGPPAYEQYF. The CDR3 DNA sequence: TGTGCCAGCAGTGCCAGGGGTCCCCCCGCCTACGAGCAGTACTTC.

This clone occurred a few times. CDR3 sequence: CSGTRQGGNTIYF. The CDR3 DNA reads TGCAGCGGTACGCGACAGGGGGGAAACACCATATATTTT. The rearrangement joins TRBV29-1 to TRBJ1-3; 8 bases match TRBD1. The CDR3 spans 13 residues. The trim removed 7 bases at V and 4 bases at J, leaving 6 bases unmatched. Germline V gene sequence: CDR1 SQVTM, CDR2 ANQGSEA.

Concerning this clone: Given the absence of the conserved phenylalanine or tryptophan at the CDR3 end, a read error is likely. This rearrangement joins TRBV7-9 to TRBJ1-2; possibly TRBD1 for D (5 bases). Germline V gives CDR1 SEHNR, CDR2 FQNEAQ (reference sequence). The CDR3 has 13 amino acids. With 5 bases removed from V and 10 bases from J, the gap between germline ends came to 17 bases. Here the CDR3 reads CASSLSGTVDYTL. CDR3 coding DNA: TGTGCCAGCAGCCTCTCCGGGACGGTGGACTACACCCTC.

This chain uses TRBV4-2 with TRBJ2-5; the match to TRBD1 covers 8 bases. Germline V gene sequence: CDR1 LGHNA, CDR2 YNFKEQ. Germline trimming cut 2 bases from V and 2 bases from J; bases unmatched to any gene: 13. The CDR3 runs 18 residues. CDR3 nucleotide sequence: TGTGCCAGCAGCCAAACTGTTGGGACAGGCACGCCGCAAGAGACCCAGTACTTC. Protein: CASSQTVGTGTPQETQYF.

This chain joins TRBV5-1 and TRBJ1-6, with D tentatively TRBD1 (6 bases). V shed 1 base and J shed 5 bases, with 13 bases lying between them. The CDR3 is 16 amino acids. The germline V gene has CDR1 SGHRS and CDR2 YFSETQ. The CDR3: CASSLTGTPNNSPLHF. CDR3 nucleotide sequence: TGCGCCAGCAGCTTGACCGGGACACCTAATAATTCACCCCTCCACTTT.